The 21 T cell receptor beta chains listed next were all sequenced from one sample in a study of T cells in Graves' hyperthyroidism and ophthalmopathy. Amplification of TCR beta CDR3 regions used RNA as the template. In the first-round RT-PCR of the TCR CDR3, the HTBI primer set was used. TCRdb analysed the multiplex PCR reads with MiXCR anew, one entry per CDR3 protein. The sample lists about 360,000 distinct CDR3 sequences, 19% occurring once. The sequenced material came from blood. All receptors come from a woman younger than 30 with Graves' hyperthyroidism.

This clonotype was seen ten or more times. CDR3 residues: CASSLGVGGGRAFF. CDR3 coding DNA: TGTGCCAGCAGCTTGGGGGTGGGAGGCGGACGCGCTTTCTTT. The chain recombines TRBV5-5 with TRBJ1-1; no definite D call. Trimming took off 0 bases at V and 11 bases at J, with 17 bases between the two ends. The CDR3 loop spans 14 amino acids. Germline-derived CDR1 and CDR2 are SGHKS and YYEKEE (reference sequence).

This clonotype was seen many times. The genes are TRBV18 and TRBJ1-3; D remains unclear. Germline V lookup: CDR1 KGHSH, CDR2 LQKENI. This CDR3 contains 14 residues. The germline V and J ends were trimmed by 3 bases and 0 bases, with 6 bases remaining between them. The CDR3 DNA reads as TGTGCCAGCTCACCGTCCAACTCTGGAAACACCATATATTTT. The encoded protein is CASSPSNSGNTIYF.

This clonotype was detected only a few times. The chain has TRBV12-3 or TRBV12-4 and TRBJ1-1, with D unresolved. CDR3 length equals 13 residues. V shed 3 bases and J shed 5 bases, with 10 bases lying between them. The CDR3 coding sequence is TGTGCCAGCAGTTTGGTAGCGAGAACTGAAGCTTTCTTT. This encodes CASSLVARTEAFF.

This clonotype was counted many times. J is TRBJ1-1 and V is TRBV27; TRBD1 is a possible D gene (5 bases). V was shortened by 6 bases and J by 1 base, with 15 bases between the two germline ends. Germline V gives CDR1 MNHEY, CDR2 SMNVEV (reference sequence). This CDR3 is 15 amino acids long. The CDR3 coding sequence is TGTGCCAGCAGCTCCTGGGGCAGAAGGAACACTGAAGCTTTCTTT. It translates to CASSSWGRRNTEAFF.

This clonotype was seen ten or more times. This CDR3 is CASSYSTGLAVLTGELFF. Written as DNA, the CDR3 is TGTGCCAGCAGTTACTCGACAGGACTAGCGGTTCTTACCGGGGAGCTGTTTTTT. The gene calls are TRBV6-2 or TRBV6-3 and TRBJ2-2, with TRBD2 identical over 10 bases. The CDR3 loop spans 18 amino acids. Germline assignment: CDR1 MNHEY and CDR2 SVGEGT. V trimming: 0 bases; J trimming: 5 bases; junction bases outside the gene matches: 9.

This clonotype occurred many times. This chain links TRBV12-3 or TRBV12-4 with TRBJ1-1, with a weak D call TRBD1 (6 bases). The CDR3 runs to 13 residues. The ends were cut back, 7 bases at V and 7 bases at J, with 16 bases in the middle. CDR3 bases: TGTGCCAGCATCAAAACGGGACACCTTGAAGCTTTCTTT. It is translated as CASIKTGHLEAFF.

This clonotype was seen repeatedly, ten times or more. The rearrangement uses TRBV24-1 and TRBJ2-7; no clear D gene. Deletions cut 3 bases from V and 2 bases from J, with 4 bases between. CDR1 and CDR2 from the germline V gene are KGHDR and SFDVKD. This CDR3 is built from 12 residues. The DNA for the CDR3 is TGTGCCACCAGTGATACCACCTACGAGCAGTACTTC. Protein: CATSDTTYEQYF.

CDR3 sequence: CASSVWAGRHEQYF. The CDR3 DNA follows: TGTGCCAGCAGTGTATGGGCAGGGCGCCACGAGCAGTACTTC. V and J are TRBV6-1 and TRBJ2-7, with D perhaps TRBD1 (5 bases). V lost 4 bases to trimming and J lost 5 bases, with 15 bases between them. This CDR3 comprises 14 residues. CDR1 and CDR2 from the germline V gene are MNHNS and SASEGT.

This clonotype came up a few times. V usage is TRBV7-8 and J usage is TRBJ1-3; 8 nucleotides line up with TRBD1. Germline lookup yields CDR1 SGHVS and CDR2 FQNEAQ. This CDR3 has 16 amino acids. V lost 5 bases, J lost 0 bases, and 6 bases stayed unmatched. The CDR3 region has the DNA TGTGCCAGCAGCCCGTGGACAGGGCTCTCTGGAAACACCATATATTTT. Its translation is CASSPWTGLSGNTIYF. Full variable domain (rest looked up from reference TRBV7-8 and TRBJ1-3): GAGVSQSPRYKVAKRGQDVALRCDPISGHVSLFWYQQALGQGPEFLTYFQNEAQLDKSGLPSDRFFAERPEGSVSTLKIQRTQQEDSAVYLCASSPWTGLSGNTIYFGEGSWLTVV.

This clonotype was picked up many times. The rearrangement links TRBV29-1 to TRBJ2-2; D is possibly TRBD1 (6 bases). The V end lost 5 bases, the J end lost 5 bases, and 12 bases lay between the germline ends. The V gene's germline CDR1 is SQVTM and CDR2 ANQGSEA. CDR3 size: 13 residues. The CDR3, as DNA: TGCAGCGTTCCAACACAGGGTACCGGGGAGCTGTTTTTT. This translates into CSVPTQGTGELFF.

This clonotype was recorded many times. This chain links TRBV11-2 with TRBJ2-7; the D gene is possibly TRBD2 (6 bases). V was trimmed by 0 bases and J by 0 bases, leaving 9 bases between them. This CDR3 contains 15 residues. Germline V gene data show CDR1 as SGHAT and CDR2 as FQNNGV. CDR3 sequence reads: CASSLDAGGSYEQYF. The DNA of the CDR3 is TGTGCCAGCAGCTTAGACGCCGGGGGCTCCTACGAGCAGTACTTC.

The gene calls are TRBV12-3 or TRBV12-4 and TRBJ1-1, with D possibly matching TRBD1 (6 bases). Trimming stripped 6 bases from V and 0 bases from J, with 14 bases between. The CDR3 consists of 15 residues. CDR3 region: CASRPGQRLNTEAFF. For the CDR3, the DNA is TGTGCCAGCAGGCCCGGACAGAGACTGAACACTGAAGCTTTCTTT.

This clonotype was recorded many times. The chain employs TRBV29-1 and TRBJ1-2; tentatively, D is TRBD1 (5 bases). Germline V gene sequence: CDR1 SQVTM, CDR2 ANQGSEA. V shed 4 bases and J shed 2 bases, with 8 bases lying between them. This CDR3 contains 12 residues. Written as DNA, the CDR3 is TGCAGCGTTGTCGAGGGGAACTATGGCTACACCTTC. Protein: CSVVEGNYGYTF. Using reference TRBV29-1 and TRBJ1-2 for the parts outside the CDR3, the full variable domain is SAVISQKPSRDICQRGTSLTIQCQVDSQVTMMFWYRQQPGQSLTLIATANQGSEATYESGFVIDKFPISRPNLTFSTLTVSNMSPEDSSIYLCSVVEGNYGYTFGSGTRLTVV.

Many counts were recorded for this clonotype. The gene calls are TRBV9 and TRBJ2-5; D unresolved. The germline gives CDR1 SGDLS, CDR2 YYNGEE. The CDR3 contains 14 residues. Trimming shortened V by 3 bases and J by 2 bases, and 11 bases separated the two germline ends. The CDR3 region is CASSEQTSQETQYF. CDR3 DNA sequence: TGTGCCAGCAGCGAACAGACATCTCAAGAGACCCAGTACTTC.

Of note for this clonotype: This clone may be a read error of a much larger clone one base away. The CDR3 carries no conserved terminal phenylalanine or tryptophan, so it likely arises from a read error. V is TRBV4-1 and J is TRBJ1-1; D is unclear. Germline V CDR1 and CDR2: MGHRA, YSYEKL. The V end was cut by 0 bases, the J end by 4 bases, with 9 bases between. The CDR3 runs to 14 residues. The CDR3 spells CASSQEGRATEAFY. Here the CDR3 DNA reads TGCGCCAGCAGCCAAGAAGGAAGGGCCACTGAAGCTTTCTAT.

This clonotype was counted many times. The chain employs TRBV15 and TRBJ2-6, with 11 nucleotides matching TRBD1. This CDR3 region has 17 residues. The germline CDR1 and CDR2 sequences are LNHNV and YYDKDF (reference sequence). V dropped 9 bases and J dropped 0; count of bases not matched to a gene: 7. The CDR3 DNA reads TGTGCCACTAACCCGGGACAGGGGGACTCTGGGGCCAACGTCCTGACTTTC. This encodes CATNPGQGDSGANVLTF.

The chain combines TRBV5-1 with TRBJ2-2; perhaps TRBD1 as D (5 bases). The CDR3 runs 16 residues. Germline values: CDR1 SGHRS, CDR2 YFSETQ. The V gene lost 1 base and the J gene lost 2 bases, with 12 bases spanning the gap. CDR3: CASSLRLGLNTGELFF. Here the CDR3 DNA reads TGCGCCAGCAGCTTGAGGCTGGGGCTCAACACCGGGGAGCTGTTTTTT.

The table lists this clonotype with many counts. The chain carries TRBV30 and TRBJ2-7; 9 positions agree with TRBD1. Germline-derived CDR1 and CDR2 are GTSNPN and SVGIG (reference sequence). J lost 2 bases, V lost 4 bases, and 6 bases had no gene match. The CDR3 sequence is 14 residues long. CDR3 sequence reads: CAWKLGTGPYEQYF. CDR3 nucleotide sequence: TGTGCCTGGAAGCTCGGGACAGGGCCCTACGAGCAGTACTTC.

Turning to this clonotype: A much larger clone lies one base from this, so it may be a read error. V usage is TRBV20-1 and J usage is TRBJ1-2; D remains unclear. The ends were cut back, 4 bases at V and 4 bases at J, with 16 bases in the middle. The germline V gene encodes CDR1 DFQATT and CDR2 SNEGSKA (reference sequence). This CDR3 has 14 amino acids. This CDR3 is CSATLLTWGYGYTF. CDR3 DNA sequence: TGCAGTGCTACATTACTAACATGGGGCTATGGCTACACCTTC.

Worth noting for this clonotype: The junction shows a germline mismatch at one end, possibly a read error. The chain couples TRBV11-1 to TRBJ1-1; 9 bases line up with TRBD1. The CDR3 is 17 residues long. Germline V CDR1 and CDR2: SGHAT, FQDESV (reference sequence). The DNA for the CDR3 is TGTGCCAGCAGCTTAGCGTCGGGACAGGGTTCTTGCACTGAAGCTTGCTTT. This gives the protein CASSLASGQGSCTEACF.

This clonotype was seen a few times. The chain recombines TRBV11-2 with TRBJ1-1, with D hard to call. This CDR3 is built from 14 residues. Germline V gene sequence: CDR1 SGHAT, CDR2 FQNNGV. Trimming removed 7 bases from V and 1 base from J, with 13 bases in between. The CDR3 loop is CASNRLWANTEAFF. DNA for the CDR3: TGTGCCAGCAACCGACTATGGGCGAACACTGAAGCTTTCTTT.